Each of the 30 T cell receptor beta chains below was sequenced from the same sample in a study of regulatory T cells in long-lasting Graves disease. Assembly of TCR beta libraries relied on iRepertoire HTBI primers together with Arm-PCR of CDR3 regions. MiXCR, applied by TCRdb to the multiplex PCR reads, yields one record per CDR3 protein. Of under 500,000 distinct CDR3 sequences listed, about 17% are singletons. Time point given: newly diagnosed GD, antithyroid drugs for less than 3 months. From PBMCs, RNA was extracted and then used to make the TCR library. A further study also used this sample, focusing on T cells in Graves' hyperthyroidism and ophthalmopathy.

Sequencing was performed on peripheral blood mononuclear cells (PBMCs), taken at new diagnosis, from a patient treated with antithyroid drugs. These receptors came from a woman in her twenties or thirties with Graves disease.

This clonotype has at least ten counts. V usage is TRBV7-2 and J usage is TRBJ2-7; 9 bases align to TRBD1. This CDR3 has 14 residues. CDR1 and CDR2 from the germline V gene are SGHTA and FQGNSA. Unmatched junction bases numbered 3, after V lost 0 bases and J lost 6 bases. In nucleotides, the CDR3 is TGTGCCAGCAGCTTAGCCCCGACAGGGGGCGAGCAGTACTTC. It translates to CASSLAPTGGEQYF.

The rearrangement links TRBV4-3 to TRBJ2-7; no clear D gene. Trimming stripped 1 base from V and 8 bases from J, with 9 bases between. The CDR3 is made up of 12 amino acids. Germline-derived CDR1 and CDR2 are LGHNA and YSLEER. CDR3 in DNA: TGCGCCAGCAGCCAAGCTGGCGCCCAGCAGTACTTC. Translated: CASSQAGAQQYF.

This clonotype was seen a few times. The chain recombines TRBV4-2 with TRBJ2-1; 14 nucleotides agree with TRBD2. V lost 4 bases, J lost 7 bases, and 9 bases stayed unmatched. CDR1 and CDR2 (germline): LGHNA, YNFKEQ. The CDR3 contains 17 residues. CDR3 nucleotides: TGTGCCAGCAGCCTGCGAGACGGGACTAGCGGGAGTAATGAGCAGTTCTTC. Encoded protein: CASSLRDGTSGSNEQFF.

About this clonotype: A much larger clone lies one base from this, so it may be a read error. J is TRBJ2-7 and V is TRBV3-1; D ambiguous. CDR1 is LGHDT, CDR2 YNNKEL, per germline (reference sequence). CDR3 length: 14 residues. For the CDR3, the DNA is TGTGCCAGCTGCCAAGACGACCCTACCTACGAGCAGTACTTC. This encodes CASCQDDPTYEQYF.

This clonotype was detected ten times or more. This sequence joins TRBV11-2 and TRBJ2-3, with D possibly matching TRBD1 (6 bases). Trimming removed 5 bases at V and 6 bases at J, with 12 bases between. The CDR3 extends over 13 amino acids. Germline assignment: CDR1 SGHAT and CDR2 FQNNGV. Written as DNA, the CDR3 is TGTGCCAGCAGCCCCAGGGGAAGGGATACGCAGTATTTT. It encodes CASSPRGRDTQYF.

This clonotype showed up many times. The CDR3 sequence is CASSYRAPGLAGVKDEQFF. DNA for the CDR3: TGTGCCAGCAGTTACAGGGCCCCGGGACTAGCGGGAGTTAAGGATGAGCAGTTCTTC. The chain carries TRBV6-2 or TRBV6-3 and TRBJ2-1, with 14 bases aligning to TRBD2. Germline CDR1 reads MNHEY; CDR2 reads SVGEGT. This CDR3 region has 19 residues. V lost 2 bases, J lost 8 bases, and 14 bases stayed unmatched.

This clonotype was observed at least ten times. The chain's CDR3 is CASSLKPSGHSGNTIYF. The DNA of the CDR3 is TGTGCCAGCAGCTTAAAGCCGTCGGGCCACTCTGGAAACACCATATATTTT. The chain carries TRBV13 and TRBJ1-3; D not resolved. Germline CDR1 is PRHDT and CDR2 is FYEKMQ (reference sequence). V shed 2 bases and J shed 0 bases, with 14 bases lying between them. The CDR3 is made up of 17 amino acids.

This clonotype was seen repeatedly, ten times or more. V gene TRBV28 combines with J gene TRBJ2-1; possible D gene TRBD1, 8 bases. The CDR3 contains 14 residues. Germline CDR1 is MDHEN and CDR2 is SYDVKM. V lost 11 bases, J lost 7 bases, and 21 bases lay in between. CDR3 in amino acids: CAAGGGSDGNEQFF. CDR3 coding DNA: TGTGCCGCAGGGGGCGGGAGTGACGGGAATGAGCAGTTCTTC.

The gene calls are TRBV27 and TRBJ2-7; 14 positions match TRBD2. The CDR3 consists of 16 residues. CDR1 and CDR2 (germline): MNHEY, SMNVEV (reference sequence). V shed 5 bases, J shed 1 base, and the junction held 4 bases outside the gene matches. This CDR3 reads CASSTWTSGRSYEQYF. CDR3 nucleotide sequence: TGTGCCAGCAGTACCTGGACTAGCGGGAGGTCCTACGAGCAGTACTTC.

This clonotype was detected only once. V gene TRBV5-1 combines with J gene TRBJ2-1, with 8 bases matching TRBD2. V shed 2 bases and J 10 bases; nucleotides not matched to a gene: 8. The CDR3 is 14 residues long. Germline V gene data show CDR1 as SGHRS and CDR2 as YFSETQ. The CDR3 loop reads CASSFGGGFYEQFF. CDR3 DNA sequence: TGCGCCAGCAGCTTCGGGGGGGGTTTCTACGAGCAGTTCTTC.

V is TRBV20-1 and J is TRBJ1-5; no clear D. The CDR3 length is 14 residues. The V gene's germline CDR1 is DFQATT and CDR2 SNEGSKA (reference sequence). V was clipped by 3 bases and J by 6 bases, with 15 bases between them. The CDR3 DNA reads TGCAGTGCTAGTACATTCTTGTCTGGTCAGCCCCAGCATTTT. It is translated as CSASTFLSGQPQHF.

This clonotype was observed at least ten times. The gene calls are TRBV20-1 and TRBJ1-4; D perhaps matches TRBD1 (6 bases). Trimming stripped 1 base from V and 5 bases from J, with 8 bases between. Germline V lookup: CDR1 DFQATT, CDR2 SNEGSKA (reference sequence). This CDR3 has 13 residues. The chain's CDR3 is CSARGTENEKLFF. The CDR3 nucleotides are TGCAGTGCTAGAGGGACAGAGAATGAAAAACTGTTTTTT.

V and J are TRBV27 and TRBJ2-7; 9 nucleotides match TRBD1. Germline assignment: CDR1 MNHEY and CDR2 SMNVEV (reference sequence). The CDR3 spans 15 residues. V gave up 4 bases and J gave up 5 bases; unmatched junction bases: 9. CDR3 nucleotides: TGTGCCAGCAGTTCCCCCGGGACAGGGAGCCACGAGCAGTACTTC. Residues: CASSSPGTGSHEQYF.

Ten or more counts support this clonotype. Here the CDR3 DNA reads TGTGCCAGCAGTACCGGGACTTTTGGCGTACATGAGCAGTTCTTC. It codes for CASSTGTFGVHEQFF. This sequence joins TRBV7-9 and TRBJ2-1, with a possible D match to TRBD2 (6 bases). The CDR3 is 15 residues long. Germline CDR1 reads SEHNR; CDR2 reads FQNEAQ (reference sequence). Trimming stripped 6 bases from V and 8 bases from J, with 20 bases between. Full variable domain (rest looked up from reference TRBV7-9 and TRBJ2-1): DTGVSQNPRHKITKRGQNVTFRCDPISEHNRLYWYRQTLGQGPEFLTYFQNEAQLEKSRLLSDRFSAERPKGSFSTLEIQRTEQGDSAMYLCASSTGTFGVHEQFFGPGTRLTVL.

The genes are TRBV9 and TRBJ2-3; TRBD2 aligns across 7 bases. CDR1 and CDR2 (germline): SGDLS, YYNGEE. The CDR3 is 14 residues long. V gave up 6 bases and J gave up 2 bases; unmatched junction bases: 6. CDR3 in DNA: TGTGCCAGCACCCTCGGACTAGTCACAGATACGCAGTATTTT. Amino acids: CASTLGLVTDTQYF.

The chain combines TRBV19 with TRBJ1-2; D uncertain. The CDR3 loop spans 11 amino acids. In germline, CDR1 is LNHDA, CDR2 SQIVND (reference sequence). V lost 8 bases to trimming and J lost 5 bases, with 9 bases between them. CDR3 protein: CASLSGYGYTF. Written as DNA, the CDR3 is TGTGCCAGTCTATCCGGATATGGCTACACCTTC.

This clonotype was recorded at least ten times. The V gene is TRBV6-5, the J gene TRBJ2-7; 10 positions match TRBD2. V lost 2 bases and J lost 2; bases outside the gene matches: 12. Germline V gene sequence: CDR1 MNHEY, CDR2 SVGAGI. This CDR3 is built from 18 residues. The CDR3 DNA follows: TGTGCCAGCAGTTACATGGGACTAGCGCTCGAGAAACCCTACGAGCAGTACTTC. Its protein is CASSYMGLALEKPYEQYF.

This clonotype was detected many times. The CDR3 DNA sequence: TGCAGTGACTCCGGGGACAGGGAGGTCAATGAGCAGTTCTTC. It encodes CSDSGDREVNEQFF. The genes are TRBV20-1 and TRBJ2-1; TRBD1 matches 9 bases. The ends lost 7 bases at V and 6 bases at J; junction bases unmatched: 10. Looked up from germline, CDR1 is DFQATT and CDR2 is SNEGSKA (reference sequence). The CDR3 is 14 amino acids.

The chain employs TRBV12-3 or TRBV12-4 and TRBJ2-7, with TRBD2 matching 7 bases. J lost 3 bases, V lost 5 bases, and 7 bases had no gene match. The CDR3 extends over 14 amino acids. This CDR3 reads CASSPQLALYEQYF. DNA for the CDR3: TGTGCCAGCAGTCCCCAACTAGCGCTCTACGAGCAGTACTTC.

Comment on this clonotype: A read error is likely, as this CDR3 ends without the conserved phenylalanine or tryptophan. V gene TRBV12-3 or TRBV12-4 combines with J gene TRBJ1-2, with 8 bases aligning to TRBD1. J lost 6 bases, V lost 3 bases, and 0 bases had no gene match. The CDR3 extends over 12 amino acids. CDR3 bases: TGTGCCAGCAGTTTGGGACAGGATGGCTACACCTCC. Amino acid sequence: CASSLGQDGYTS.

A word on this clonotype: A much bigger clone sits one base away, suggesting this may be a read error. V is TRBV7-9 and J is TRBJ1-4, with TRBD1 as a possible D gene (6 bases). Germline V CDR1 and CDR2: SEHNR, FQNEAQ (reference sequence). The CDR3 spans 14 residues. Trimming took off 5 bases at V and 8 bases at J, with 15 bases between the two ends. For the CDR3, the DNA is TGTGCCAGCAGCGCTGTAGGGGGAGACGAAAAACTGTTTTTT. Amino acid sequence: CASSAVGGDEKLFF.

The chain couples TRBV28 to TRBJ2-7; D unclear. Trimming stripped 6 bases from V and 4 bases from J, with 10 bases between. Germline V CDR1 and CDR2: MDHEN, SYDVKM. The CDR3 length is 12 residues. The CDR3 here is CASRTNGYEQYF. The DNA of the CDR3 is TGTGCCAGCAGGACAAACGGGTACGAGCAGTACTTC.

The sample holds many counts of this clonotype. This chain uses TRBV3-1 with TRBJ2-7, with D perhaps TRBD2 (7 bases). Germline CDR1 is LGHDT and CDR2 is YNNKEL (reference sequence). The CDR3 has 15 residues. The ends were cut back, 1 base at V and 2 bases at J, with 12 bases in the middle. Written as DNA, the CDR3 is TGTGCCAGCAGCCAAGCCGAGGGGGGGCCCTACGAGCAGTACTTC. Translating gives CASSQAEGGPYEQYF.

This clonotype was observed many times. The chain is built from TRBV5-1 and TRBJ1-4, with 8 nucleotides matching TRBD1. The J segment lost 1 base and the V segment lost 5 bases, leaving 7 bases of the junction unmatched. Germline V gives CDR1 SGHRS, CDR2 YFSETQ. The CDR3 spans 16 residues. CDR3 sequence: CASRQTGALTNEKLFF. The CDR3 nucleotides are TGCGCCAGCAGACAGACAGGGGCGTTAACTAATGAAAAACTGTTTTTT.

This clonotype was detected only a few times. The chain recombines TRBV18 with TRBJ2-7; D call uncertain. Germline V gene data show CDR1 as KGHSH and CDR2 as LQKENI. Between the trimmed V and J ends, which lost 0 bases and 0 bases, there was a span of 12 bases. CDR3 length: 16 amino acids. The CDR3: CASSPPSLPSSYEQYF. CDR3 sequence (DNA): TGTGCCAGCTCACCACCGAGTCTTCCTAGCTCCTACGAGCAGTACTTC.

The CDR3 region has the DNA TGCAGCGGGCAACAGGGTTCGAGCACTGAAGCTTTCTTT. It specifies CSGQQGSSTEAFF. The rearrangement joins TRBV29-1 to TRBJ1-1, with D possibly being TRBD1 (6 bases). Germline CDR1 SQVTM, CDR2 ANQGSEA. The V end lost 7 bases, the J end lost 4 bases, and 16 bases lay between the germline ends. The length of the CDR3 is 13 residues.

This chain connects TRBV9 to TRBJ2-5; 9 bases line up with TRBD1. J lost 5 bases, V lost 2 bases, and 4 bases had no gene match. The CDR3 runs to 14 residues. Germline CDR1 reads SGDLS; CDR2 reads YYNGEE. CDR3 residues: CASSVTGGVETQYF. DNA of the CDR3: TGTGCCAGCAGCGTTACAGGGGGCGTCGAGACCCAGTACTTC.

The sample holds many counts of this clonotype. The rearrangement links TRBV7-9 to TRBJ2-7; a possible D gene is TRBD2 (5 bases). The CDR3 length is 14 residues. Trimming removed 1 base at V and 0 bases at J, with 7 bases between. Germline CDR1 is SEHNR and CDR2 is FQNEAQ (reference sequence). This CDR3 reads CASSLEAGSYEQYF. In nucleotides, the CDR3 is TGTGCCAGCAGCTTAGAGGCGGGCTCCTACGAGCAGTACTTC.

This clonotype was detected ten times or more. V usage is TRBV3-1 and J usage is TRBJ2-5; 8 bases map to TRBD2. The trim removed 2 bases at V and 1 base at J, leaving 0 bases unmatched. The germline V gene has CDR1 LGHDT and CDR2 YNNKEL (reference sequence). The CDR3 is 14 residues long. The CDR3: CASSQLAGQETQYF. CDR3 nucleotide sequence: TGTGCCAGCAGCCAACTAGCGGGCCAAGAGACCCAGTACTTC.

The chain recombines TRBV20-1 with TRBJ2-7; 7 nucleotides agree with TRBD2. This CDR3 has 12 residues. J gave up 5 bases and V 3 bases, and 4 bases lay outside the gene matches. Germline V gives CDR1 DFQATT, CDR2 SNEGSKA (reference sequence). Here the CDR3 DNA reads TGCAGTGCTAGTTTAGGGAGGGACGAGCAGTACTTC. It translates to CSASLGRDEQYF.